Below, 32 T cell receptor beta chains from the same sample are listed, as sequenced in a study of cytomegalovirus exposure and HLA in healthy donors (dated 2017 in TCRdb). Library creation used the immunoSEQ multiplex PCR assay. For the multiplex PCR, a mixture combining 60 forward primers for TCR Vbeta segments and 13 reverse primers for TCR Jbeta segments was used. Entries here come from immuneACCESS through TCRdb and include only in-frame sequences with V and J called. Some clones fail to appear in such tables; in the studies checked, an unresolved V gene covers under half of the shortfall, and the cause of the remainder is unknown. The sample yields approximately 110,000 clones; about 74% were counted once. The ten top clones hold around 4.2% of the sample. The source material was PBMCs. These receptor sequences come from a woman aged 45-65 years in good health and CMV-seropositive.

The CDR3 loop is CASGLAGTGSSYEQYF. CDR3 bases: TGTGCTAGTGGTTTAGCCGGGACAGGGAGTTCCTACGAGCAGTACTTC. The chain joins TRBV12-5 to TRBJ2-7, with 9 bases matching TRBD1. CDR3 length: 16 amino acids. V was pared by 3 bases and J by 1 base, with 7 bases of the junction left unmatched. Germline CDR1 reads LGHNT; CDR2 reads FRNRAP.

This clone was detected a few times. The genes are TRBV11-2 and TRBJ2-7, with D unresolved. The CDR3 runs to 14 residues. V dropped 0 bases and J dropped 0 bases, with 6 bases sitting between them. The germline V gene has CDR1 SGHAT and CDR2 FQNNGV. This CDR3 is CASSLDTVSYEQYF. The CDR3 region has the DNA TGTGCCAGCAGCTTAGATACAGTCTCCTACGAGCAGTACTTC. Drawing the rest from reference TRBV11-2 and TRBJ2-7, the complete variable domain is EAGVAQSPRYKIIEKRQSVAFWCNPISGHATLYWYQQILGQGPKLLIQFQNNGVVDDSQLPKDRFSAERLKGVDSTLKIQPAKLEDSAVYLCASSLDTVSYEQYFGPGTRLTVT.

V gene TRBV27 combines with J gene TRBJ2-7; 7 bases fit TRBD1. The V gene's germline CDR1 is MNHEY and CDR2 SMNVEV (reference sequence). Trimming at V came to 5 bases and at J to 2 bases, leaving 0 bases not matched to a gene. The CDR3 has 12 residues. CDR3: CASSDRAYEQYF. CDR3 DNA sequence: TGTGCCAGCAGTGACAGGGCCTACGAGCAGTACTTC.

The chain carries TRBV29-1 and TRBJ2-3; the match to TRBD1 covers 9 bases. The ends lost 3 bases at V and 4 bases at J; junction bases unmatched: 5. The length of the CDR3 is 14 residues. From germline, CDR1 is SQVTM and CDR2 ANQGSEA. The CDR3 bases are TGCAGCGTTGACGGGGGGACAGGGTCAGATACGCAGTATTTT. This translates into CSVDGGTGSDTQYF.

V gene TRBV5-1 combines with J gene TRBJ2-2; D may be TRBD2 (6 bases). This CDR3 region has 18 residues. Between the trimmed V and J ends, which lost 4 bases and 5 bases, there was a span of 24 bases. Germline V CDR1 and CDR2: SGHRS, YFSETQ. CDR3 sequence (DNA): TGCGCCAGCAGCACCATACTGGGGACCTTCGGAGGGACCGGGGAGCTGTTTTTT. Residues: CASSTILGTFGGTGELFF.

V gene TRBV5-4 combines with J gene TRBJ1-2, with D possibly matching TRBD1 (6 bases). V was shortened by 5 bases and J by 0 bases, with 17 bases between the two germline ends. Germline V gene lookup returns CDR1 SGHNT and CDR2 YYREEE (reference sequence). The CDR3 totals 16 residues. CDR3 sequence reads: CASRISTDRANYGYTF. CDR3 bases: TGTGCCAGCAGAATCAGCACGGACAGAGCTAACTATGGCTACACCTTC.

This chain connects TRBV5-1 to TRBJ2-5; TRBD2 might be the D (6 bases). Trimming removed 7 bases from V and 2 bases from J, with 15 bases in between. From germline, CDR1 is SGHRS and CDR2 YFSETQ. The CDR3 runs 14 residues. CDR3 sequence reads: CASRDGGTQETQYF. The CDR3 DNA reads TGCGCCAGCCGGGACGGAGGGACTCAAGAGACCCAGTACTTC.

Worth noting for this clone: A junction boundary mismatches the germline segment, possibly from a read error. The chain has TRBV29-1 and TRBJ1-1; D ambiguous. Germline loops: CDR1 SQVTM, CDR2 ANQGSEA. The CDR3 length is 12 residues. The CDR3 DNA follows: TGCGGCGTTTCCCGAGTGAACACTGAAGCTTTCTTT. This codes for CGVSRVNTEAFF.

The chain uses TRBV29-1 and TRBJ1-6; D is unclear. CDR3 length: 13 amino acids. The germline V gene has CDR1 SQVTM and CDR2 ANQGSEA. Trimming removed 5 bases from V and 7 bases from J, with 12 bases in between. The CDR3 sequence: CSVSESRNSPLHF. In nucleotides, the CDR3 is TGCAGCGTTTCGGAGAGTAGAAATTCACCCCTCCACTTT. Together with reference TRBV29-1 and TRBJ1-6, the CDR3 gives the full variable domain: SAVISQKPSRDICQRGTSLTIQCQVDSQVTMMFWYRQQPGQSLTLIATANQGSEATYESGFVIDKFPISRPNLTFSTLTVSNMSPEDSSIYLCSVSESRNSPLHFGNGTRLTVT.

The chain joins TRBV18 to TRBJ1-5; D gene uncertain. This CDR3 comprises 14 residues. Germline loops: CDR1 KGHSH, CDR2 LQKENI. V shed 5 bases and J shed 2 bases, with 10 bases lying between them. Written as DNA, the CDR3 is TGTGCCAGCTCAATTGGGAGGGGCAATCAGCCCCAGCATTTT. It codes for CASSIGRGNQPQHF.

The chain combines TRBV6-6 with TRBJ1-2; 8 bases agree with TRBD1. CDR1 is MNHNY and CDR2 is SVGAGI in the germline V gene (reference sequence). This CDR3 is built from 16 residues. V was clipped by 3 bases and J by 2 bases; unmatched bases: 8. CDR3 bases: TGTGCCAGCAGTTATGCCGGACAGGGCGCCAACTATGGCTACACCTTC. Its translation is CASSYAGQGANYGYTF.

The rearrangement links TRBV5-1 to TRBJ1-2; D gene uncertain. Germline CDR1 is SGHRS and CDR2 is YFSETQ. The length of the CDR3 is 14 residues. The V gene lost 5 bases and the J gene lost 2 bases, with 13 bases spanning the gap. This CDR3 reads CASSTSVANYGYTF. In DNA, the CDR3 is TGCGCCAGCAGTACCTCGGTAGCAAACTATGGCTACACCTTC.

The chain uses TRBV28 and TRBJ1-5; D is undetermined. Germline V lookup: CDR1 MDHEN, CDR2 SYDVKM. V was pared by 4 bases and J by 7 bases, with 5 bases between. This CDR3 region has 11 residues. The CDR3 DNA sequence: TGTGCCAGCAGTTCGAGGCAGCCCCAGCATTTT. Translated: CASSSRQPQHF. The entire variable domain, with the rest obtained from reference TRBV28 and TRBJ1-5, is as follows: DVKVTQSSRYLVKRTGEKVFLECVQDMDHENMFWYRQDPGLGLRLIYFSYDVKMKEKGDIPEGYSVSREKKERFSLILESASTNQTSMYLCASSSRQPQHFGDGTRLSIL.

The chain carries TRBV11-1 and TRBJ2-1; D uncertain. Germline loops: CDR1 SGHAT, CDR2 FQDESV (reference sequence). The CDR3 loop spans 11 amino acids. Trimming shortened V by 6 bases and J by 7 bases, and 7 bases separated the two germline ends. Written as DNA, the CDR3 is TGTGCCAGCAGAACTACGAATGAGCAGTTCTTC. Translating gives CASRTTNEQFF.

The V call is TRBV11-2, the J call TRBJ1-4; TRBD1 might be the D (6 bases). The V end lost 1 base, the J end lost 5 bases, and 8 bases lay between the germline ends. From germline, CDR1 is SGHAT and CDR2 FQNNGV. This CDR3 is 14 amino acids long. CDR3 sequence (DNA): TGTGCCAGCAGCTTAGGGCAGGGGAATGAAAAACTGTTTTTT. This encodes CASSLGQGNEKLFF. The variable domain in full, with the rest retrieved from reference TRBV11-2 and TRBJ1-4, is EAGVAQSPRYKIIEKRQSVAFWCNPISGHATLYWYQQILGQGPKLLIQFQNNGVVDDSQLPKDRFSAERLKGVDSTLKIQPAKLEDSAVYLCASSLGQGNEKLFFGSGTQLSVL.

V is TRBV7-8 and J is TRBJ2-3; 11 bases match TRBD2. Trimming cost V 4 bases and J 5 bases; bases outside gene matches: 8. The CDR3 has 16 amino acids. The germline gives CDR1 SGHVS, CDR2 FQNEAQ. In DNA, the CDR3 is TGTGCCAGCAGCTATGATAGCGGGGGGGCCGGAGATACGCAGTATTTT. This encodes CASSYDSGGAGDTQYF.

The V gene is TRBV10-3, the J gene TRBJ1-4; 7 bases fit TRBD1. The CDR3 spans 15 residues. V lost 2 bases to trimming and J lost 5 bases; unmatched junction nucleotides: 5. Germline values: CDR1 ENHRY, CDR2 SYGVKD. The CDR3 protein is CAISEPGGGNEKLFF. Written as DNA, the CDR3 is TGTGCCATCAGTGAGCCAGGGGGTGGAAATGAAAAACTGTTTTTT.

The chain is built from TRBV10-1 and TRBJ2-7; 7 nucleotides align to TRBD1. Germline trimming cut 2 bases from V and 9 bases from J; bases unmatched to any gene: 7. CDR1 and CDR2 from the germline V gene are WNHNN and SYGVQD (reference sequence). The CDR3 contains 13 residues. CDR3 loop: CASSEQGVAGQYF. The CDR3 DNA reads TGCGCCAGCAGTGAGCAGGGGGTGGCTGGGCAGTACTTC.

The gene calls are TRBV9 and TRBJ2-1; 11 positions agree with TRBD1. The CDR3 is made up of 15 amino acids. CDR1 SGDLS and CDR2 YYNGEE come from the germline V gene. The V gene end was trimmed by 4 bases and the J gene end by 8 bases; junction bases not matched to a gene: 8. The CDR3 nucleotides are TGTGCCAGCAGCCCAGGACAGGGGGCTTTCTATGAGCAGTTCTTC. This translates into CASSPGQGAFYEQFF.

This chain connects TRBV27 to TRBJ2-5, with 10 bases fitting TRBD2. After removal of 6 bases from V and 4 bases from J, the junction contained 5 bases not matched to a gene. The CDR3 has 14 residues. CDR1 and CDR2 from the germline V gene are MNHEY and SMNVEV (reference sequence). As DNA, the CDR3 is TGTGCCAGCAGGATGAGCGGGGGGGGAGAGACCCAGTACTTC. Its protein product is CASRMSGGGETQYF.

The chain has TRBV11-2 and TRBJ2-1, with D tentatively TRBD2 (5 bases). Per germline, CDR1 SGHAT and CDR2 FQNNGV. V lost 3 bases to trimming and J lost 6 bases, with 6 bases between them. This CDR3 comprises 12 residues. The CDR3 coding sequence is TGTGCCAGCAGCTTGGACTTCAATGAGCAGTTCTTC. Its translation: CASSLDFNEQFF. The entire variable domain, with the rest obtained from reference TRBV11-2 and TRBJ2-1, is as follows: EAGVAQSPRYKIIEKRQSVAFWCNPISGHATLYWYQQILGQGPKLLIQFQNNGVVDDSQLPKDRFSAERLKGVDSTLKIQPAKLEDSAVYLCASSLDFNEQFFGPGTRLTVL.

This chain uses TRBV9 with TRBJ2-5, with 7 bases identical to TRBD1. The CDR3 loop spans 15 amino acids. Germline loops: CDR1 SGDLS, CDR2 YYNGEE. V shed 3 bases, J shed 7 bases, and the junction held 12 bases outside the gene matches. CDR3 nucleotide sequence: TGTGCCAGCAGCGCATCGGACAGGTTGACAGGGACCCAGTACTTC. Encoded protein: CASSASDRLTGTQYF.

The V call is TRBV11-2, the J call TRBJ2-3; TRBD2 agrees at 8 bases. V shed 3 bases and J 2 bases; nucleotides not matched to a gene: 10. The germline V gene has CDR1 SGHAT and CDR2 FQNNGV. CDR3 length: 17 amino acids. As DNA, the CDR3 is TGTGCCAGCAGCTTCCGAGTGTCGCGGGGGGCCACAGATACGCAGTATTTT. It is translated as CASSFRVSRGATDTQYF.

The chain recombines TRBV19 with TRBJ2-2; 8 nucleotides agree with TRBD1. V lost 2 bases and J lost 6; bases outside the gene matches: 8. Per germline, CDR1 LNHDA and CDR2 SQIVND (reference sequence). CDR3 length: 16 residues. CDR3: CASSIIRQGAPGELFF. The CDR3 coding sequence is TGTGCCAGTAGTATAATTAGGCAGGGGGCTCCCGGGGAGCTGTTTTTT. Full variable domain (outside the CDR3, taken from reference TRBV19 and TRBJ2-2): DGGITQSPKYLFRKEGQNVTLSCEQNLNHDAMYWYRQDPGQGLRLIYYSQIVNDFQKGDIAEGYSVSREKKESFPLTVTSAQKNPTAFYLCASSIIRQGAPGELFFGEGSRLTVL.

CDR3 coding DNA: TGTGCCAGCAGTGAACTAGTTATGAACACTGAAGCTTTCTTT. It encodes CASSELVMNTEAFF. This chain uses TRBV6-1 with TRBJ1-1; D remains unclear. CDR1 MNHNS and CDR2 SASEGT come from the germline V gene. The V gene lost 2 bases and the J gene lost 0 bases, with 7 bases spanning the gap. This CDR3 spans 14 amino acids.

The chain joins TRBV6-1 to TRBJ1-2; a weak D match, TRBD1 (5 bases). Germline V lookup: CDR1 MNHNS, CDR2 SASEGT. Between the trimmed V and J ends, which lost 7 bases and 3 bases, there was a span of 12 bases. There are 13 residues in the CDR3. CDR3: CASIDAGDYGYTF. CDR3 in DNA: TGTGCCAGCATCGACGCGGGGGACTATGGCTACACCTTC.

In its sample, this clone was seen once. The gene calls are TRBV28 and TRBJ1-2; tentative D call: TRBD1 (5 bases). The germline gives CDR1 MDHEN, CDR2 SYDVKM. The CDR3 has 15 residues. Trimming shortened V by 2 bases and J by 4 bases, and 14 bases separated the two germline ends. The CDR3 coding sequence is TGTGCCAGCAGTTTAACTTCCGGAGGGGTCTATGGCTACACCTTC. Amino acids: CASSLTSGGVYGYTF.

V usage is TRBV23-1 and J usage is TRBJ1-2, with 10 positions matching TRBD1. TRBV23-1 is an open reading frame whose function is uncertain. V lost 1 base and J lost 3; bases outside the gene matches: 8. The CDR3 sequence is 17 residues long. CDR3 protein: CASSQFDRGRSDYGYTF. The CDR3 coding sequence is TGCGCCAGCAGTCAATTTGACAGGGGGCGATCGGACTATGGCTACACCTTC.

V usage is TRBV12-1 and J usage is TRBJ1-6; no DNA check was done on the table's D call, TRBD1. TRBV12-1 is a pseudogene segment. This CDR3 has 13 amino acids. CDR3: CASRTVYNSPLHF. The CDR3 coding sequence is TGTGCCAGCAGGACAGTGTATAATTCACCCCTCCACTTT.

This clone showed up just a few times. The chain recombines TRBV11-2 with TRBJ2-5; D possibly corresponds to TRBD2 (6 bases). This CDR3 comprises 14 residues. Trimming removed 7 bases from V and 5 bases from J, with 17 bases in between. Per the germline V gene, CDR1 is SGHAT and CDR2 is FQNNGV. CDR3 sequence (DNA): TGTGCCAGCACCTCCCCGGGGGTCGTGGAGACCCAGTACTTC. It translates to CASTSPGVVETQYF.

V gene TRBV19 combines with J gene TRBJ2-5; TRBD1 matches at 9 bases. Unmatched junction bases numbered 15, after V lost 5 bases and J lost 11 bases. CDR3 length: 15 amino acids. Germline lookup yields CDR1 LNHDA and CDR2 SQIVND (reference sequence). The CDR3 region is CASSPRTGASLVQYF. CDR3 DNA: TGTGCCAGTAGTCCGCGGACAGGGGCATCTCTGGTGCAGTACTTC.

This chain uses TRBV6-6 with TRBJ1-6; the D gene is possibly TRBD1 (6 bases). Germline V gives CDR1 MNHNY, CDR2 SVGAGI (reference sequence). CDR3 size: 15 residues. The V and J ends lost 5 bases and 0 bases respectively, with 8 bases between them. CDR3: CASSETGSYNSPLHF. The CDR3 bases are TGTGCCAGCAGTGAGACAGGCTCCTATAATTCACCCCTCCACTTT.